This T cell receptor beta chain was retrieved from a study of OX40 agonist ivuxolimab in advanced cancers. Study-level results: Dosing at 0.1 to 3.0 mg/kg was accompanied by clonal expansion of CD4+ and CD8+ blood T cells by week 6.

A note on this clone: What it recognizes is unknown.

CDR3 length: 13 amino acids. V shed 5 bases and J 7 bases; nucleotides not matched to a gene: 5. Germline-derived CDR1 and CDR2 are LNHDA and SQIVND (reference sequence). Assay used: immunoSEQ multiplex PCR; TCRdb lists only in-frame clones, some missing. Found here are around 73,000 clones, 90% of them singletons; the top ten hold approximately 11%. The sequence derives from an adult with an advanced solid tumor such as melanoma, head and neck, liver or kidney cancer. Sample: CD4+ or CD8+ T cells sorted from blood, taken in a trial of the OX40 agonist ivuxolimab. This rearrangement joins TRBV19 to TRBJ2-7; 10 bases are shared with TRBD1. CDR3 loop: CASSLGQGLEQYF. CDR3 in DNA: TGTGCCAGTAGTTTGGGACAGGGGCTGGAGCAGTACTTC.